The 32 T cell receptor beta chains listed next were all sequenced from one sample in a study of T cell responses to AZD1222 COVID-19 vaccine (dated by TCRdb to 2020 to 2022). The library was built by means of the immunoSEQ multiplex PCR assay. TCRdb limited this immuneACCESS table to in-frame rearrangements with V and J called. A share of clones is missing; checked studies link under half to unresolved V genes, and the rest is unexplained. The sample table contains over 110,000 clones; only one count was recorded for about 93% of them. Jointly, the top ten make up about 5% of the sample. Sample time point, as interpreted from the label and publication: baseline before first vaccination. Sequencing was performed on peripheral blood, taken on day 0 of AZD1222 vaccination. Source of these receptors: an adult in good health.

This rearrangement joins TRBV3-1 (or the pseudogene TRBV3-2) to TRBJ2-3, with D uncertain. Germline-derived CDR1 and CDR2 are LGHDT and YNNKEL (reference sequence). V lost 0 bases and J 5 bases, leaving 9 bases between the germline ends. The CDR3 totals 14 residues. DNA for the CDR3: TGTGCCAGCAGCCAAGAGGGTGCAAGAGATACGCAGTATTTT. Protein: CASSQEGARDTQYF.

The CDR3 DNA sequence: TGTGCCAGCAGTCTTCGACAGGGACCTTATGGCTACACCTTC. This translates into CASSLRQGPYGYTF. The chain uses TRBV6-2 or TRBV6-3 and TRBJ1-2, with 7 bases matching TRBD1. There are 14 residues in the CDR3. V lost 5 bases to trimming and J lost 5 bases; unmatched junction nucleotides: 8. CDR1 and CDR2 (germline): MNHEY, SVGEGT.

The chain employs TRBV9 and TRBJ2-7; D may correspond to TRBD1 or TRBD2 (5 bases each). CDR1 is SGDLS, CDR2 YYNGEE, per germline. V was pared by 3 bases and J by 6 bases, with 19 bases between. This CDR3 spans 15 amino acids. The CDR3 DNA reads TGTGCCAGCAGCGCGACGGGGACGGTGGGGCTCGAGCAGTACTTC. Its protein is CASSATGTVGLEQYF.

The CDR3 sequence is CASSHNTGGGDTEAFF. The CDR3 bases are TGTGCCAGCTCACATAATACAGGGGGCGGGGACACTGAAGCTTTCTTT. V is TRBV18 and J is TRBJ1-1; 9 bases fit TRBD1. In germline, CDR1 is KGHSH, CDR2 LQKENI. The ends lost 4 bases at V and 3 bases at J; junction bases unmatched: 9. This CDR3 contains 16 residues.

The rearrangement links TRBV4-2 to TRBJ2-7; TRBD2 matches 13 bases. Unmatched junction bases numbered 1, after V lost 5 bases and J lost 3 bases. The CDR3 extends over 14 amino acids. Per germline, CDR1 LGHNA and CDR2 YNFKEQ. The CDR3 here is CASSWTSGSYEQYF. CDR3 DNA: TGTGCCAGCAGCTGGACTAGCGGGAGCTACGAGCAGTACTTC.

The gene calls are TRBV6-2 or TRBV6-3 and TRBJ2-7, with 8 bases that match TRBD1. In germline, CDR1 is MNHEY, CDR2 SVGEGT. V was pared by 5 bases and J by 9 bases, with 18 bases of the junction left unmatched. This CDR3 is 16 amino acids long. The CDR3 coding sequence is TGTGCCAGCAGTCACCAGGGGGCCGATTTAGCCTATGTGCAGTACTTC. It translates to CASSHQGADLAYVQYF.

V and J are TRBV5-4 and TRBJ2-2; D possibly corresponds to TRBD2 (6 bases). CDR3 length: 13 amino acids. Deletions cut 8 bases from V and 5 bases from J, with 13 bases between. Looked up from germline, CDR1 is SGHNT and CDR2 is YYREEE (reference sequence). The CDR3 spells CASTGLRTGELFF. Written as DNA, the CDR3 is TGTGCCAGTACCGGACTAAGGACCGGGGAGCTGTTTTTT.

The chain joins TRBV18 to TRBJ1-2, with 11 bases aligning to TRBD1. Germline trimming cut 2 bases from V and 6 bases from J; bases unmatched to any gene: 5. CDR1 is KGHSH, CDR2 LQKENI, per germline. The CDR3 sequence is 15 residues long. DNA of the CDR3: TGTGCCAGCTCACCAACCGGGACAGGGGGTAATGGCTACACCTTC. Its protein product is CASSPTGTGGNGYTF. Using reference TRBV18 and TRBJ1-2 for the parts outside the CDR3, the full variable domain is NAGVMQNPRHLVRRRGQEARLRCSPMKGHSHVYWYRQLPEEGLKFMVYLQKENIIDESGMPKERFSAEFPKEGPSILRIQQVVRGDSAAYFCASSPTGTGGNGYTFGSGTRLTVV.

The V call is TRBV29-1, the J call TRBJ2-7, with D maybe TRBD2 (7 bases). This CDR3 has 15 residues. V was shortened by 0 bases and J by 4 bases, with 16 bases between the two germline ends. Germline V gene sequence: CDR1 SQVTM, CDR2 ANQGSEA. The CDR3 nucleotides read TGCAGCGTTGAAGAAAGAGGGGGGGTTACTTACGAGCAGTACTTC. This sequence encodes CSVEERGGVTYEQYF.

CDR3 in DNA: TGTGCCAGCAGTGTACGACAGGGGCGCGGATACTATGGCTACACCTTC. Its protein product is CASSVRQGRGYYGYTF. V is TRBV27 and J is TRBJ1-2, with 8 bases fitting TRBD1. Germline V gives CDR1 MNHEY, CDR2 SMNVEV (reference sequence). The CDR3 is made up of 16 amino acids. Trimming at V came to 5 bases and at J to 3 bases, leaving 11 bases not matched to a gene.

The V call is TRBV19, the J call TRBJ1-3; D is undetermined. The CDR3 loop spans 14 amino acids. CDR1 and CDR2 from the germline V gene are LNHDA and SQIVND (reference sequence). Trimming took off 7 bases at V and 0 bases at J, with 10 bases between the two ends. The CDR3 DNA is TGTGCCAGTACAAGGTCTAACTCTGGAAACACCATATATTTT. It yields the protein CASTRSNSGNTIYF.

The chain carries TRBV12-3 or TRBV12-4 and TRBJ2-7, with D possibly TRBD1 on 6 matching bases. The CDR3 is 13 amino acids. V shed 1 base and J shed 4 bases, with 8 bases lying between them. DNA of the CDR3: TGTGCCAGCAGTTTAGGGGGACAATACGAGCAGTACTTC. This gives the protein CASSLGGQYEQYF.

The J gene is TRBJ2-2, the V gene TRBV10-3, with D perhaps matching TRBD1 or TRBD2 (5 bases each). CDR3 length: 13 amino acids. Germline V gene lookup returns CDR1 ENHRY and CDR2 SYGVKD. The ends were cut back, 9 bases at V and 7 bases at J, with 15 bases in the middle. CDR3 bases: TGTGCCATTGGGGGAGAAGAAGGCGGGGAGCTGTTTTTT. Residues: CAIGGEEGGELFF.

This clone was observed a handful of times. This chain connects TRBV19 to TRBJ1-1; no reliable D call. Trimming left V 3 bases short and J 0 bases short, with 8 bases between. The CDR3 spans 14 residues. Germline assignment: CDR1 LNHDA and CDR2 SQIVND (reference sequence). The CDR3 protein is CASSISGMNTEAFF. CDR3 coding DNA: TGTGCCAGTAGTATCTCAGGAATGAACACTGAAGCTTTCTTT.

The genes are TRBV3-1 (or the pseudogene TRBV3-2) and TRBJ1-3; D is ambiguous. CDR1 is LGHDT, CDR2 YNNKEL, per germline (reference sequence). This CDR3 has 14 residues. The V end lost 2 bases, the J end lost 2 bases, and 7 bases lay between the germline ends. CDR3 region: CASSQWQAGNTIYF. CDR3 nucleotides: TGTGCCAGCAGCCAATGGCAGGCTGGAAACACCATATATTTT.

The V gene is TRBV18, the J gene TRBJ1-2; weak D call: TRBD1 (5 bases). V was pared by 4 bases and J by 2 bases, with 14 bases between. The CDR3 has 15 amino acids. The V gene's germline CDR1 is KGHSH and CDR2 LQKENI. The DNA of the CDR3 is TGTGCCAGCTCACGAGGGACGGATCGGAACTATGGCTACACCTTC. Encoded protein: CASSRGTDRNYGYTF.

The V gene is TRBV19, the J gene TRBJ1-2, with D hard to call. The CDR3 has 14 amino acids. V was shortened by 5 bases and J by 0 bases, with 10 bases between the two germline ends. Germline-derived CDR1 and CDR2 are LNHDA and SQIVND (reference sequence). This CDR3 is CASSSPLANYGYTF. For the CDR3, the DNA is TGTGCCAGTAGTTCCCCCCTCGCTAACTATGGCTACACCTTC.

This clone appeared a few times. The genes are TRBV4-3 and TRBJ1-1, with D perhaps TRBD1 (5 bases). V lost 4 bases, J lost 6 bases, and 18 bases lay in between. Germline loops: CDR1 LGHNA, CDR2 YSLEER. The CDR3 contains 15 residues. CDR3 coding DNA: TGCGCCAGCAGCCCCTTGGTAGGGGAAGGGGCTGAAGCTTTCTTT. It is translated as CASSPLVGEGAEAFF.

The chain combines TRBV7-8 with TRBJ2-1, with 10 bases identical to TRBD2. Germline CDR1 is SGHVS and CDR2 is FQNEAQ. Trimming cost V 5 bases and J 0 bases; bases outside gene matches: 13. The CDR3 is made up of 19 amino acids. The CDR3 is CASSPRTSGDSSSYNEQFF. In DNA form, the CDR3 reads TGTGCCAGCAGCCCCCGGACTAGCGGCGACTCGAGCTCCTACAATGAGCAGTTCTTC.

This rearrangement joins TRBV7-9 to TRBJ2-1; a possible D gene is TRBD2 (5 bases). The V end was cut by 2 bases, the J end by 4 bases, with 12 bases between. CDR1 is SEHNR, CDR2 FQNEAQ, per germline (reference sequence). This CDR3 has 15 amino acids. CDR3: CASSLTVGVYNEQFF. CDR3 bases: TGTGCCAGCAGCTTAACGGTCGGGGTATACAATGAGCAGTTCTTC.

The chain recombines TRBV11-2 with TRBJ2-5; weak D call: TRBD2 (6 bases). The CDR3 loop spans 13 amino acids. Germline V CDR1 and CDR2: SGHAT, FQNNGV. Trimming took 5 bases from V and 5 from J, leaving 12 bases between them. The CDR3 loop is CASSLGGPETQYF. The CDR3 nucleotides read TGTGCCAGCAGCCTCGGGGGACCCGAGACCCAGTACTTC.

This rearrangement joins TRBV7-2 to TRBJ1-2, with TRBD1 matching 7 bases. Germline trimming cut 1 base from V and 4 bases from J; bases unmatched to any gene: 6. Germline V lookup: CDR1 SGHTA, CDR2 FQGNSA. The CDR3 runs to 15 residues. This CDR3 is CASSLDGRQGYGYTF. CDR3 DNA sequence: TGTGCCAGCAGCTTAGATGGTCGACAGGGCTATGGCTACACCTTC. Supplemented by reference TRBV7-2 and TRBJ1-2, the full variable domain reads GAGVSQSPSNKVTEKGKDVELRCDPISGHTALYWYRQSLGQGLEFLIYFQGNSAPDKSGLPSDRFSAERTGGSVSTLTIQRTQQEDSAVYLCASSLDGRQGYGYTFGSGTRLTVV.

This CDR3 reads CASSLQVIGYNEQFF. The DNA of the CDR3 is TGTGCCAGCAGCTTACAAGTTATTGGCTACAATGAGCAGTTCTTC. V and J are TRBV7-9 and TRBJ2-1; D ambiguous. V was trimmed by 2 bases and J by 3 bases, leaving 11 bases between them. The germline CDR1 and CDR2 sequences are SEHNR and FQNEAQ (reference sequence). This CDR3 is 15 amino acids long.

CDR3: CASSSRGANEQFF. The CDR3 DNA is TGCGCCAGCAGCTCAAGAGGTGCCAATGAGCAGTTCTTC. V and J are TRBV5-1 and TRBJ2-1; D uncertain. The CDR3 consists of 13 residues. CDR1 SGHRS and CDR2 YFSETQ come from the germline V gene. The V gene lost 3 bases and the J gene lost 6 bases, with 10 bases spanning the gap.

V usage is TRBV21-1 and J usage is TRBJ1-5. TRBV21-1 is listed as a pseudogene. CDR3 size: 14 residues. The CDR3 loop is CAGGEGYSNQPQHF. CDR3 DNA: TGTGCTGGCGGTGAGGGATATAGCAATCAGCCCCAGCATTTT.

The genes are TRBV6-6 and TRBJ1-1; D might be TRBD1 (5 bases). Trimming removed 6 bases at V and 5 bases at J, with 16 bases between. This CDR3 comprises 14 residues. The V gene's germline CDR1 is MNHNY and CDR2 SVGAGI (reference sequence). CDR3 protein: CASRQVSGRTEAFF. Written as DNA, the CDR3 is TGTGCCAGCAGACAGGTATCCGGGAGGACTGAAGCTTTCTTT.

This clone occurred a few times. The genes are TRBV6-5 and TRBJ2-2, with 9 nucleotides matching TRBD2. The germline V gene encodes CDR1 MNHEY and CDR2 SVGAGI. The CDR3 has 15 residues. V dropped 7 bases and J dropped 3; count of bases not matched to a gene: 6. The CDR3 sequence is CASNPTSGYTGELFF. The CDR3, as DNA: TGTGCCAGCAATCCGACTAGCGGATACACCGGGGAGCTGTTTTTT.

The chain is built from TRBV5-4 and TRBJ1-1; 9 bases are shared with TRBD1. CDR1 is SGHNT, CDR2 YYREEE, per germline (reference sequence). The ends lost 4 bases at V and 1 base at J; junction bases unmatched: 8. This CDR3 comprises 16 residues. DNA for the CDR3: TGTGCCAGCAGCCGGCCGACGGGACAGGGGAACACTGAAGCTTTCTTT. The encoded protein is CASSRPTGQGNTEAFF.

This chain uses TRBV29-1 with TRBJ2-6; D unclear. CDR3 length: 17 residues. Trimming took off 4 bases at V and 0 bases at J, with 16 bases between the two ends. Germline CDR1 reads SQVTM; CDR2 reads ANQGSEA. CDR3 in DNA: TGCAGCGTTGTTGTATCTCAGCTTTACTCTGGGGCCAACGTCCTGACTTTC. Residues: CSVVVSQLYSGANVLTF.

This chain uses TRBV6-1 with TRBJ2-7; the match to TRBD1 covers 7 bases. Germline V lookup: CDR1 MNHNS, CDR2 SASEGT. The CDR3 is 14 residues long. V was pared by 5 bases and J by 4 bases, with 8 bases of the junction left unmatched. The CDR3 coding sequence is TGTGCCAGCAGTTTCAGGACAGGAAAGTACGAGCAGTACTTC. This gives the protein CASSFRTGKYEQYF.

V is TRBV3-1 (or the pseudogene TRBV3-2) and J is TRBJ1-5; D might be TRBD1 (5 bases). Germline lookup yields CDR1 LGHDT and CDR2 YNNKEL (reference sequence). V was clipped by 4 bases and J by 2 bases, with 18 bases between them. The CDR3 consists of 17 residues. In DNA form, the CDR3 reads TGTGCCAGCAGCCCATCCCGGGGCAGGGCCGGCAATCAGCCCCAGCATTTT. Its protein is CASSPSRGRAGNQPQHF.

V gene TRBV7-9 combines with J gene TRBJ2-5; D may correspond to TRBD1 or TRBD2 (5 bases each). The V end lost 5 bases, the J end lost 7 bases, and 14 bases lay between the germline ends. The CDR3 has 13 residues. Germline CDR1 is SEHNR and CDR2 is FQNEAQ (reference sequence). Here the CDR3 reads CASSRGDRWTQYF. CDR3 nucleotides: TGTGCCAGCAGCCGGGGCGATCGTTGGACCCAGTACTTC. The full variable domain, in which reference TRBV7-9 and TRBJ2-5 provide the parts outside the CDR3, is DTGVSQNPRHKITKRGQNVTFRCDPISEHNRLYWYRQTLGQGPEFLTYFQNEAQLEKSRLLSDRFSAERPKGSFSTLEIQRTEQGDSAMYLCASSRGDRWTQYFGPGTRLLVL.